This TCR beta chain was profiled in a study of CD8 T cells in ankylosing spondylitis. From the 5' RACE reads, TCRdb called clonotypes with MiXCR, one entry per CDR3 protein. The data contain 350,000 or so distinct CDR3 sequences, 11% of them seen just once; the ten biggest clones take up around 10%. The CDR3 is 14 amino acids. The ends were cut back, 8 bases at V and 4 bases at J, with 17 bases in the middle. The germline gives CDR1 SGHAT, CDR2 FQNNGV. Study-wide points: Prior literature has documented some motif variants in synovial fluid and blood from reactive arthritis.

This clonotype appeared a few times. Its specificity is not known. The TCR originated in a female donor with ankylosing spondylitis or in good health (not recorded which). Source material: blood, either unsorted or a sorted T cell fraction (not recorded which). The V gene is TRBV11-2, the J gene TRBJ1-2; D ambiguous. This chain's CDR3 is CASFTQDGIYGYTF. DNA for the CDR3: TGTGCCAGCTTTACCCAGGACGGCATCTATGGCTACACCTTC.